This T cell receptor (beta chain) was sequenced for a study of radiotherapy plus CTLA-4 blockade in lung cancer. Study at large: For around 18% of patients, objective responses occurred, and approximately 31% had disease control.

It was focal radiation plus CTLA-4 blockade with ipilimumab that patients with chemo-refractory metastatic non-small-cell lung cancer received. Whole-study results and caveats: The best prediction of response reportedly came from early blood T cell clone dynamics, with interferon-beta. In blood, tumor-derived TCR clones expanded after radiotherapy plus ipilimumab.

Details on this clone: Its cognate antigen is unknown.

Germline V gene sequence: CDR1 LGHNA, CDR2 YSLEER. The CDR3 sequence is 15 residues long. Data came from immunoSEQ multiplex PCR; TCRdb stores just in-frame clones and leaves some out. This table holds roughly 110,000 clones, around 85% found once. The receptor comes from a human donor with non-small cell lung cancer that progressed on radiotherapy plus ipilimumab. Some clones in this sample may be carry-over from other donors' samples. The J gene is TRBJ2-5, the V gene TRBV4-3; 13 bases are a match to TRBD2. TRBJ2-7 explains the end of the DNA better; the J call may be wrong. The sequenced sample was peripheral blood, obtained from a patient treated with radiotherapy plus ipilimumab. The CDR3 DNA sequence: TGCGCCAGCAGTCAGACTAGCGGGGGGATTTACGAGCAGTACTTC. Translated, it gives CASSQTSGGIYEQYF.